These 22 T cell receptor beta chains originate from one sample sequenced in a study of blood T cell repertoires in COVID-19. Sequenced by immunoSEQ multiplex PCR; TCRdb stores in-frame clones only, minus some. The table lists more than 100,000 clones, about 81% of them singletons. The specimen was PBMCs or T cells enriched from blood (not recorded which). The receptors come from a man in his forties or fifties with acute COVID-19.

This chain connects TRBV19 to TRBJ1-1, with D possibly matching TRBD1 (6 bases). The CDR3 consists of 14 residues. Trimming stripped 4 bases from V and 1 base from J, with 10 bases between. In germline, CDR1 is LNHDA, CDR2 SQIVND (reference sequence). The CDR3 region is CASSTPTGNTEAFF. For the CDR3, the DNA is TGTGCCAGTAGTACACCGACAGGGAACACTGAAGCTTTCTTT.

The genes are TRBV5-6 and TRBJ1-3; D uncertain. The CDR3 is 12 amino acids. CDR1 SGHDT and CDR2 YYEEEE come from the germline V gene. V gave up 0 bases and J gave up 6 bases, with 4 bases separating them. The CDR3 coding sequence is TGTGCCAGCAGCTTGGGCGCAAACACCATATATTTT. This sequence encodes CASSLGANTIYF.

V and J are TRBV2 and TRBJ1-1; D is undetermined. The germline CDR1 and CDR2 sequences are SNHLY and FYNNEI. The CDR3 spans 17 residues. Trimming took off 1 base at V and 0 bases at J, with 15 bases between the two ends. The DNA of the CDR3 is TGTGCCAGCAGTGAAGTTGGTAGTGGTCCGTTGAACACTGAAGCTTTCTTT. It specifies CASSEVGSGPLNTEAFF.

This clone has a handful of counts. The chain joins TRBV6-5 to TRBJ2-7; no reliable D call. V gave up 7 bases and J gave up 7 bases, with 14 bases separating them. The CDR3 loop spans 12 amino acids. Germline values: CDR1 MNHEY, CDR2 SVGAGI. CDR3 sequence: CASKSNEKEQYF. The CDR3 region has the DNA TGTGCCAGCAAGTCCAATGAGAAAGAGCAGTACTTC.

This chain connects TRBV2 to TRBJ1-5, with unresolved D. The CDR3 sequence is 16 residues long. The V end lost 2 bases, the J end lost 3 bases, and 14 bases lay between the germline ends. The germline CDR1 and CDR2 sequences are SNHLY and FYNNEI. The CDR3 nucleotides are TGTGCCAGCAGTGAATACAGCGGACCTCCCAATCAGCCCCAGCATTTT. Its translation is CASSEYSGPPNQPQHF.

The chain has TRBV19 and TRBJ2-7, with 7 positions matching TRBD1. With V trimmed by 8 bases and J by 0 bases, 10 bases remained unmatched. The CDR3 covers 15 residues. Germline CDR1 and CDR2: LNHDA and SQIVND (reference sequence). Here the CDR3 DNA reads TGTGCCAGTTCTAAGGGGACAGAGAGCTCCTACGAGCAGTACTTC. Its translation: CASSKGTESSYEQYF.

This chain links TRBV29-1 with TRBJ2-5; D is unresolved. The CDR3 extends over 12 amino acids. CDR1 is SQVTM, CDR2 ANQGSEA, per germline. Deletions cut 4 bases from V and 1 base from J, with 7 bases between. CDR3 region: CSVVYSQETQYF. CDR3 nucleotides: TGCAGCGTTGTCTATAGCCAAGAGACCCAGTACTTC.

This chain connects TRBV10-1 to TRBJ2-1; TRBD2 agrees at 8 bases. Germline V gene data show CDR1 as WNHNN and CDR2 as SYGVQD (reference sequence). This CDR3 is 14 amino acids long. The trim removed 4 bases at V and 2 bases at J, leaving 1 base unmatched. The CDR3 nucleotides are TGCGCCAGCAGTGGTAGCGGGGCCTACAATGAGCAGTTCTTC. This codes for CASSGSGAYNEQFF.

V is TRBV9 and J is TRBJ1-1; no reliable D call. Germline CDR1 and CDR2: SGDLS and YYNGEE. The V end lost 2 bases, the J end lost 4 bases, and 9 bases lay between the germline ends. The CDR3 consists of 13 residues. Here the CDR3 reads CASSVGGSTEAFF. The CDR3 nucleotides are TGTGCCAGCAGCGTCGGCGGGAGCACTGAAGCTTTCTTT.

The chain recombines TRBV2 with TRBJ2-2, with 10 positions matching TRBD2. CDR1 is SNHLY, CDR2 FYNNEI, per germline. Unmatched junction bases numbered 6, after V lost 7 bases and J lost 4 bases. This CDR3 is 15 amino acids long. DNA for the CDR3: TGTGCCAGCACCCCGGGACTAGCGAGCACCGGGGAGCTGTTTTTT. Translating gives CASTPGLASTGELFF.

This chain uses TRBV2 with TRBJ1-4; 8 positions match TRBD1. J was trimmed by 4 bases and V by 3 bases; bases with no gene match: 4. Germline CDR1 and CDR2: SNHLY and FYNNEI. CDR3 length: 15 residues. As DNA, the CDR3 is TGTGCCAGCAGTGACAGGGGGCGCGTTAATGAAAAACTGTTTTTT. This codes for CASSDRGRVNEKLFF.

This chain connects TRBV27 to TRBJ2-2; the match to TRBD1 covers 8 bases. This CDR3 has 18 residues. In germline, CDR1 is MNHEY, CDR2 SMNVEV (reference sequence). With V trimmed by 4 bases and J by 4 bases, 14 bases remained unmatched. The CDR3: CASSWTGRFLFSTGELFF. CDR3 nucleotide sequence: TGTGCCAGCAGTTGGACAGGGCGGTTTCTCTTCAGCACCGGGGAGCTGTTTTTT.

The CDR3 nucleotides are TGTGCCAGCAGCCAAGGACTGAATGAAAAACTGTTTTTT. Amino acid sequence: CASSQGLNEKLFF. The genes are TRBV16 and TRBJ1-4; D uncertain. The CDR3 totals 13 residues. V dropped 2 bases and J dropped 5 bases, with 6 bases sitting between them. Germline CDR1 is KGHSY and CDR2 is FQNENV. The variable domain in full, with the rest retrieved from reference TRBV16 and TRBJ1-4, is GEEVAQTPKHLVRGEGQKAKLYCAPIKGHSYVFWYQQVLKNEFKFLISFQNENVFDETGMPKERFSAKCLPNSPCSLEIQATKLEDSAVYFCASSQGLNEKLFFGSGTQLSVL.

This chain connects TRBV7-8 to TRBJ2-7; D gene ambiguous. Germline V CDR1 and CDR2: SGHVS, FQNEAQ. V was clipped by 5 bases and J by 1 base, with 9 bases between them. The CDR3 is made up of 13 amino acids. This CDR3 reads CASSHYQSYEQYF. The CDR3 bases are TGTGCCAGCAGCCACTACCAGTCCTACGAGCAGTACTTC.

V is TRBV7-8 and J is TRBJ2-7, with D possibly being TRBD2 (6 bases). The CDR3 loop spans 13 amino acids. Germline CDR1 reads SGHVS; CDR2 reads FQNEAQ. Trimming left V 5 bases short and J 3 bases short, with 11 bases between. The CDR3 here is CASSPTSFYEQYF. DNA for the CDR3: TGTGCCAGCAGCCCTACTAGCTTCTACGAGCAGTACTTC.

This clone has only one observation. The V call is TRBV5-1, the J call TRBJ2-3, with a tentative D call TRBD2 (7 bases). The V gene's germline CDR1 is SGHRS and CDR2 YFSETQ. The CDR3 consists of 14 residues. V shed 4 bases and J shed 4 bases, with 13 bases lying between them. DNA for the CDR3: TGCGCCAGCAGCGGACGCGGGGGCTCAGATACGCAGTATTTT. It specifies CASSGRGGSDTQYF.

The chain uses TRBV11-3 and TRBJ1-6; D is uncertain. The CDR3 is made up of 13 amino acids. Trimming removed 3 bases from V and 7 bases from J, with 7 bases in between. Germline V CDR1 and CDR2: SGHNT, YENEEA. Written as DNA, the CDR3 is TGTGCCAGCAGCTTCAACGAGAATTCACCCCTCCACTTT. It encodes CASSFNENSPLHF. The full variable domain, with the rest looked up from reference TRBV11-3 and TRBJ1-6, is EAGVVQSPRYKIIEKKQPVAFWCNPISGHNTLYWYLQNLGQGPELLIRYENEEAVDDSQLPKDRFSAERLKGVDSTLKIQPAELGDSAVYLCASSFNENSPLHFGNGTRLTVT.

The CDR3 sequence: CASGKGETNTEAFF. CDR3 in DNA: TGTGCCAGCGGTAAGGGGGAAACGAACACTGAAGCTTTCTTT. V gene TRBV7-2 combines with J gene TRBJ1-1; D might be TRBD1 (6 bases). Trimming cost V 8 bases and J 1 base, with 14 bases left between them. CDR1 is SGHTA, CDR2 FQGNSA, per germline. The CDR3 spans 14 residues.

V usage is TRBV9 and J usage is TRBJ2-3, with 7 bases that match TRBD1. The CDR3 runs to 15 residues. Germline V CDR1 and CDR2: SGDLS, YYNGEE. J was trimmed by 4 bases and V by 3 bases; bases with no gene match: 8. The CDR3 nucleotides read TGTGCCAGCAGCGAGGGACAGCTTAAGGCAGATACGCAGTATTTT. This sequence encodes CASSEGQLKADTQYF.

This sequence joins TRBV28 and TRBJ1-2; 7 bases align to TRBD1. CDR3 length: 14 residues. V was clipped by 4 bases and J by 8 bases; unmatched bases: 10. Germline assignment: CDR1 MDHEN and CDR2 SYDVKM. As DNA, the CDR3 is TGTGCCAGCAGTTCTATCGACAGGGTCGGGGGCTACACCTTC. This translates into CASSSIDRVGGYTF.

This chain joins TRBV3-1 (or the pseudogene TRBV3-2) and TRBJ2-3; 9 bases match TRBD2. The CDR3 length is 15 residues. Losses at the gene ends were 1 base for V and 4 bases for J; bases not matched to a gene: 3. Germline V gene data show CDR1 as LGHDT and CDR2 as YNNKEL (reference sequence). In DNA, the CDR3 is TGTGCCAGCAGCCAAGGCGGGGGGGCGGCAGATACGCAGTATTTT. As protein: CASSQGGGAADTQYF.

A few counts support this clone. The chain recombines TRBV28 with TRBJ2-2; 8 positions agree with TRBD1. The CDR3 spans 15 residues. Germline CDR1 and CDR2: MDHEN and SYDVKM. Trimming at V came to 4 bases and at J to 4 bases, leaving 5 bases not matched to a gene. The CDR3 DNA reads as TGTGCCAGCAGTTCTGGGGACAGGTTCACCGGGGAGCTGTTTTTT. It specifies CASSSGDRFTGELFF.